At least ten counts were recorded for the clone carrying this TCR beta chain. The antigen is not known. These data come from a study of blood T cells in healthy people across ages. The CDR3 is 11 amino acids. Trimming removed 6 bases from V and 6 bases from J, with 7 bases in between. Whole-study findings and limits: Bulk PBMC profiling left naive and antigen-experienced comparisons inconclusive.

The authors ran a second PCR of about 6 to 11 cycles using a sample-barcoded 5' primer and a J-beta primer mix. Unique molecular identifiers of 12 random nucleotides labeled each cDNA. MiXCR, run by TCRdb on the 5' RACE reads, gives a single entry per CDR3 protein. The table has hundreds of thousands of distinct CDR3 sequences, around 36% seen once; the top ten hold 10% to 15%. The TCR comes from a man aged 18 to 35 in good health. This chain uses TRBV12-3 or TRBV12-4 with TRBJ2-3; no definite D call. Sequencing used blood. CDR3 protein: CASRVGDTQYF. Here the CDR3 DNA reads TGTGCCAGCAGGGTGGGGGATACGCAGTATTTT.